The clone carrying this T cell receptor beta chain showed up many times. At one end the junction does not follow the germline gene, possibly because of a read error. TCRdb itself ran the RT-PCR reads through MiXCR, one entry per CDR3 protein. This sample has fewer than 250,000 distinct CDR3 sequences; 13% to 15% occur once, and the top ten carry roughly 10%. This sample was taken from a study of patients and donors after allogeneic stem cell transplantation. The sequenced sample consisted of blood, either unsorted or a sorted T cell fraction (not recorded which). The TCR was taken from a human donor who was either an allogeneic HSCT recipient or a stem cell or donor lymphocyte infusion donor (not recorded which). It is not recorded whose cells these are; they may come from a transplant donor.

CDR3 residues: CASSLTANYGYTF. The CDR3 DNA is TGCGCCAGCAGCTTGACGGCTAACTATGGCTACACCTTC. V is TRBV7-2 and J is TRBJ1-2; D gene ambiguous. CDR1 SGHTA and CDR2 FQGNSA come from the germline V gene. The CDR3 consists of 13 residues.